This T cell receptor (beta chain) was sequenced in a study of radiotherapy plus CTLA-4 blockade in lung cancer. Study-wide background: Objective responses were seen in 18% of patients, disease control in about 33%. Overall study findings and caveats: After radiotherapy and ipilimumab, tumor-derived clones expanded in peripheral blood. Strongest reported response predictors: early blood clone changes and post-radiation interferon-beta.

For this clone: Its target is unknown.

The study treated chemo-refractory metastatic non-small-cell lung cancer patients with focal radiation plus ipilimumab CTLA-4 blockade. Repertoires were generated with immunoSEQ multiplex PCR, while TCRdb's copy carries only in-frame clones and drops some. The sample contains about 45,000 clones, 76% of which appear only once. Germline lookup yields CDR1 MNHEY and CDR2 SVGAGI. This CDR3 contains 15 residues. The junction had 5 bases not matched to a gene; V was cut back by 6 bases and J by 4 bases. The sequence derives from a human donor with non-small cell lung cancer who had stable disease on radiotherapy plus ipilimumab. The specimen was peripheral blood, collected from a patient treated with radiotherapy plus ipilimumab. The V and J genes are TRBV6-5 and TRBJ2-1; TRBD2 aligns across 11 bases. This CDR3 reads CASSGTSGVYNEQFF. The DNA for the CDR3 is TGTGCCAGCAGCGGGACTAGCGGTGTGTACAATGAGCAGTTCTTC.